These T cell receptor beta chains were read from a single sample in a study of spatial heterogeneity in lung cancer. TCRdb processed the 5' RACE reads anew with MiXCR; each CDR3 protein has one entry. Altogether some 15,000 distinct CDR3 sequences are present, more than 10% being singletons, with the ten largest covering about 32%. This specimen consisted of PBMCs, obtained at surgery. The receptors shown here come from a female donor with early-stage non-small cell lung cancer. CDR3s include the opening cysteine and the closing phenylalanine or tryptophan. A D gene is named only where the DNA matches it firmly. The size field is filled for only some rows; it gives once, few, many or a size class.

CDR3 DNA,CDR3 protein,J gene,clone size,V gene,D gene
TGTGCCAGTACGGGCAGGGGCCCGCAACAGCCCCAGCATTTT,CASTGRGPQQPQHF,TRBJ1-5,many,TRBV19,-
TGTGCCAGCAGCCAACGGGAATTTGGCTACACCTTC,CASSQREFGYTF,TRBJ1-2,-,TRBV3-1,-
TGTGCCAGCTCACCTGGCCCCAGCGGGAATCAGCCCCAGCATTTT,CASSPGPSGNQPQHF,TRBJ1-5,many,TRBV18,-
TGTGCCAGTAATCAGTTCGAGGCCAACGTCCTGACTTTC,CASNQFEANVLTF,TRBJ2-6,many,TRBV2,-
TGTGCCAGCAGTGAACCAACAGGGCTCTACAATGAGCAGTTCTTC,CASSEPTGLYNEQFF,TRBJ2-1,many,TRBV2,-
TGTGCCAGCAGTTTATTCCAGGGGCAGACTGGCTACACCTTC,CASSLFQGQTGYTF,TRBJ1-2,many,TRBV27,-
TGTGCCAGCGTTCCCGGGGCCCTGAACACTGAAGCTTTCTTT,CASVPGALNTEAFF,TRBJ1-1,many,TRBV28,-
TGTGCCAGCAGCATTCAGGGAAAAGGAGCTAATGAAAAACTGTTTTTT,CASSIQGKGANEKLFF,TRBJ1-4,many,TRBV13,-
TGTGCCAGCAAGCCCGGAGACCGAATCGCCCCTAACTATGGCTACACCTTC,CASKPGDRIAPNYGYTF,TRBJ1-2,many,TRBV28,-
TGTGCCAGCATAAGTGGAGCTGGGGAGACCCAGTACTTC,CASISGAGETQYF,TRBJ2-5,many,TRBV28,-
TGTGCCAGCAGCTTATTATTTGGCGTGGGACAGCTCTCTGGGGCCAACGTCCTGACTTTC,CASSLLFGVGQLSGANVLTF,TRBJ2-6,many,TRBV7-9,TRBD1
TGCAGTGCTAGAAGGACCGGGATCACAGATACGCAGTATTTT,CSARRTGITDTQYF,TRBJ2-3,few,TRBV20-1,-
TGCAGTGCCCTCTATGGAAACACCATATATTTT,CSALYGNTIYF,TRBJ1-3,many,TRBV20-1,-
TGTGCCAGCAGTTTAAGGGGACGGCTCTACGAGCAGTACTTC,CASSLRGRLYEQYF,TRBJ2-7,once,TRBV28,-
TGTGCCAGCAGCCGCCGCGGAAGCTTCGACAATGAGCAGTTCTTC,CASSRRGSFDNEQFF,TRBJ2-1,many,TRBV28,-
TGTGCCAGCAGCCCCCCCGCCGGGGAGCTGTTTTTT,CASSPPAGELFF,TRBJ2-2,medium-sized,TRBV7-9,-
TGTGCCAGCAGTTTAGGGCGGGGGCTAACCTACGAGCAGTACTTC,CASSLGRGLTYEQYF,TRBJ2-7,few,TRBV27,-
TGTGCTAGTGGTGACCTCAGCAACAATGAGCAGTTCTTC,CASGDLSNNEQFF,TRBJ2-1,many,TRBV12-5,-
TGTGCCACTGGCGCAGGGGGCCTCTTCCGGGTCACTGAAGCTTTCTTT,CATGAGGLFRVTEAFF,TRBJ1-1,many,TRBV28,TRBD1
TGTGCCAGCAGCCATAGCGGAACAGATACGCAGTATTTT,CASSHSGTDTQYF,TRBJ2-3,-,TRBV3-1,-
TGCGCCAGCAGCTTGGAGAGCTACGAGCAGTACTTC,CASSLESYEQYF,TRBJ2-7,many,TRBV5-1,-
TGTGCCAGCAGCGGACTAGATCGAGAGACCCAGTACTTC,CASSGLDRETQYF,TRBJ2-5,many,TRBV7-9,TRBD2
TGCAGCGTTGCCTTACCCCAGGGGTTCGGAACTGAAGCTTTCTTT,CSVALPQGFGTEAFF,TRBJ1-1,many,TRBV29-1,-
TGCAGCGTGGTCGAGGGACTAGCGGGGGGGCAAGATACGCAGTATTTT,CSVVEGLAGGQDTQYF,TRBJ2-3,-,TRBV29-1,TRBD2
TGCAGTGCTTCCCCGGCAGCCGGGACCTCGAACTACGAGCAGTACTTC,CSASPAAGTSNYEQYF,TRBJ2-7,many,TRBV20-1,-
TGTGCCAGCAGTAGGGGACAGGGGGCTACCTACGAGCAGTACTTC,CASSRGQGATYEQYF,TRBJ2-7,many,TRBV27,TRBD1
TGTGCCAGCTCACCAAAGGAGAACACTGAAGCTTTCTTT,CASSPKENTEAFF,TRBJ1-1,many,TRBV18,-
TGCGCCAGCAGTGAGGGGACCCCCGGGGACGAGCAGTACTTC,CASSEGTPGDEQYF,TRBJ2-7,few,TRBV10-2,-
TGTGCCAGCAGCCTCGCCAGGGGGCGATCGGACGAGCAGTACTTC,CASSLARGRSDEQYF,TRBJ2-7,many,TRBV11-2,TRBD1
TGTGCCAGCAGCATGGGACTAGCGGGGGGGACCCAGTACTTC,CASSMGLAGGTQYF,TRBJ2-5,-,TRBV9,TRBD2
TGTGCCAGTAGTATACGGGGGGGAAAGAGTCAGCCCCAGCATTTT,CASSIRGGKSQPQHF,TRBJ1-5,many,TRBV19,-
TGCAGTGCTACCTTGGACAGTGCAACTAATGAAAAACTGTTTTTT,CSATLDSATNEKLFF,TRBJ1-4,many,TRBV20-1,-
TGTGCCAGCAGCCGGACAGGGGAGACTGAAGCTTTCTTT,CASSRTGETEAFF,TRBJ1-1,medium-sized,TRBV6-5,TRBD1
TGTGCCAGCAGGGGCAAGAACACTGAAGCTTTCTTT,CASRGKNTEAFF,TRBJ1-1,-,TRBV2,-
TGTGCCAGCAGAGAATTTCTAGCGAAGGAGACCCAGTACTTC,CASREFLAKETQYF,TRBJ2-5,-,TRBV6-2/TRBV6-3,-